Each of the 23 T cell receptor beta chains below was sequenced from the same sample in a study of CD8 T cells in ankylosing spondylitis. In TCRdb, the 5' RACE reads were re-called with MiXCR into one record per CDR3 protein. There are around 39,000 distinct CDR3 sequences in the sample; 13% occur only once, and 25% to 40% lies in the top ten. Sequenced sample: synovial fluid, either unsorted or a sorted T cell fraction (not recorded which). The receptor source for this set is a male donor with ankylosing spondylitis.

The rearrangement joins TRBV12-3 or TRBV12-4 to TRBJ2-3; TRBD2 might be the D (6 bases). V was clipped by 3 bases and J by 2 bases, with 18 bases between them. The CDR3 length is 17 residues. CDR3 DNA: TGTGCCAGCAGTTTCAATCCTCCGGGAGCGGTCACAGATACGCAGTATTTT. This codes for CASSFNPPGAVTDTQYF.

This clonotype was counted between two and nine times. V and J are TRBV7-2 and TRBJ2-3; TRBD2 is a possible D gene (5 bases). The CDR3 is 14 amino acids. The germline CDR1 and CDR2 sequences are SGHTA and FQGNSA. Trimming took 5 bases from V and 0 from J, leaving 9 bases between them. CDR3 residues: CASSLGISTDTQYF. The CDR3 bases are TGTGCCAGCAGCCTCGGGATTAGCACAGATACGCAGTATTTT.

Many counts were recorded for this clonotype. This chain uses TRBV15 with TRBJ1-1; 10 bases are shared with TRBD1. Germline assignment: CDR1 LNHNV and CDR2 YYDKDF (reference sequence). J gave up 3 bases and V 3 bases, and 7 bases lay outside the gene matches. This CDR3 region has 16 residues. The CDR3 region is CATSRNRGTGDTEAFF. CDR3 in DNA: TGTGCCACCAGCAGGAACCGGGGGACAGGGGACACTGAAGCTTTCTTT. The full variable domain, its missing parts supplied by reference TRBV15 and TRBJ1-1, is DAMVIQNPRYQVTQFGKPVTLSCSQTLNHNVMYWYQQKSSQAPKLLFHYYDKDFNNEADTPDNFQSRRPNTSFCFLDIRSPGLGDTAMYLCATSRNRGTGDTEAFFGQGTRLTVV.

V is TRBV7-9 and J is TRBJ2-7; possibly TRBD2 for D (5 bases). CDR1 and CDR2 (germline): SEHNR, FQNEAQ (reference sequence). Trimming took off 5 bases at V and 7 bases at J, with 15 bases between the two ends. The CDR3 runs to 13 residues. The CDR3: CASSHPGNPEQYF. DNA of the CDR3: TGTGCCAGCAGCCATCCCGGGAACCCTGAGCAGTACTTC.

V gene TRBV3-1 combines with J gene TRBJ2-7, with TRBD1 as a possible D gene (5 bases). Germline V gives CDR1 LGHDT, CDR2 YNNKEL (reference sequence). The V end was cut by 1 base, the J end by 2 bases, with 9 bases between. The CDR3 is 14 amino acids. The DNA of the CDR3 is TGTGCCAGCAGCCAAGTCGGACAAGCCTACGAGCAGTACTTC. Its protein is CASSQVGQAYEQYF.

At least ten counts were recorded for this clonotype. The genes are TRBV7-9 and TRBJ2-1, with TRBD2 matching over 10 bases. The length of the CDR3 is 15 residues. The V segment lost 5 bases and the J segment 7 bases; nucleotides outside the gene matches: 8. Germline V gene lookup returns CDR1 SEHNR and CDR2 FQNEAQ (reference sequence). As DNA, the CDR3 is TGTGCCAGCAGCCCTAGCGGGGGACCACTTAATGAGCAGTTCTTC. Translating gives CASSPSGGPLNEQFF.

This clonotype was detected many times. V usage is TRBV20-1 and J usage is TRBJ1-4; 8 positions match TRBD1. The CDR3 spans 17 residues. The junction had 14 bases not matched to a gene; V was cut back by 1 base and J by 7 bases. Germline loops: CDR1 DFQATT, CDR2 SNEGSKA (reference sequence). The CDR3 DNA follows: TGCAGTGCTAGAGGGACCTGGACGACAGGGGCGGGTGAAAAACTGTTTTTT. Protein: CSARGTWTTGAGEKLFF.

This clonotype was seen repeatedly, ten times or more. This sequence joins TRBV27 and TRBJ2-4, with D perhaps TRBD1 (6 bases). This CDR3 is built from 17 residues. Germline V lookup: CDR1 MNHEY, CDR2 SMNVEV (reference sequence). V was trimmed by 6 bases and J by 4 bases, leaving 22 bases between them. Here the CDR3 reads CASRQQGPGGGKNIQYF. Written as DNA, the CDR3 is TGTGCCAGCAGGCAACAGGGCCCCGGCGGTGGTAAAAACATTCAGTACTTC.

This clonotype has more than one count but fewer than ten. The rearrangement links TRBV6-2 or TRBV6-3 to TRBJ2-1; 9 bases are shared with TRBD2. The J segment lost 0 bases and the V segment lost 5 bases, leaving 5 bases of the junction unmatched. The CDR3 runs 16 residues. CDR1 is MNHEY and CDR2 is SVGEGT in the germline V gene. The CDR3 is CASSPFSGSSYNEQFF. CDR3 nucleotides: TGTGCCAGCAGTCCCTTTAGCGGGAGCTCCTACAATGAGCAGTTCTTC.

The chain recombines TRBV4-1 with TRBJ1-4; 9 bases are a match to TRBD1. Germline V gives CDR1 MGHRA, CDR2 YSYEKL. The V gene end was trimmed by 5 bases and the J gene end by 7 bases; junction bases not matched to a gene: 8. This CDR3 contains 15 residues. Written as DNA, the CDR3 is TGCGCCAGCAGCATCCCGGGACAGGGAGTTGAAAAACTGTTTTTT. Its protein is CASSIPGQGVEKLFF.

This clonotype has a count of ten or more. The chain combines TRBV5-1 with TRBJ1-1, with D hard to call. There are 15 residues in the CDR3. Germline V CDR1 and CDR2: SGHRS, YFSETQ. The germline V and J ends were trimmed by 5 bases and 2 bases, with 16 bases remaining between them. The CDR3 protein is CASRLEVPSNTEAFF. Here the CDR3 DNA reads TGCGCCAGCAGGTTAGAAGTACCGTCAAACACTGAAGCTTTCTTT. The full variable domain, its missing parts supplied by reference TRBV5-1 and TRBJ1-1, is KAGVTQTPRYLIKTRGQQVTLSCSPISGHRSVSWYQQTPGQGLQFLFEYFSETQRNKGNFPGRFSGRQFSNSRSEMNVSTLELGDSALYLCASRLEVPSNTEAFFGQGTRLTVV.

This clonotype was counted at least ten times. The CDR3 is CASSDAPGTGNTEAFF. In DNA, the CDR3 is TGTGCCAGCAGTGACGCTCCCGGGACAGGGAACACTGAAGCTTTCTTT. The rearrangement uses TRBV6-4 and TRBJ1-1; 8 bases fit TRBD1. Germline CDR1 reads MRHNA; CDR2 reads SNTAGT. V shed 2 bases, J shed 1 base, and the junction held 6 bases outside the gene matches. The CDR3 is made up of 16 amino acids.

The chain carries TRBV28 and TRBJ2-1; 7 bases fit TRBD2. The CDR3 is made up of 14 amino acids. The ends lost 8 bases at V and 7 bases at J; junction bases unmatched: 11. The V gene's germline CDR1 is MDHEN and CDR2 SYDVKM. This CDR3 is CASLGLAEGNEQFF. CDR3 coding DNA: TGTGCCAGCCTTGGGCTAGCGGAGGGGAATGAGCAGTTCTTC.

This clonotype was seen repeatedly, ten times or more. The chain carries TRBV15 and TRBJ2-2; 11 positions agree with TRBD2. CDR3 length: 17 amino acids. J was trimmed by 0 bases and V by 1 base; bases with no gene match: 1. Looked up from germline, CDR1 is LNHNV and CDR2 is YYDKDF (reference sequence). CDR3: CATSRVGLAANTGELFF. The CDR3, as DNA: TGTGCCACCAGCAGAGTGGGACTAGCGGCGAACACCGGGGAGCTGTTTTTT.

This chain joins TRBV6-1 and TRBJ1-1; D is possibly TRBD1 (5 bases). CDR3 size: 13 residues. CDR1 and CDR2 from the germline V gene are MNHNS and SASEGT. Trimming left V 7 bases short and J 5 bases short, with 14 bases between. The CDR3 nucleotides read TGTGCCAGCATCCCGCCCCGGGGGACTGAAGCTTTCTTT. As protein: CASIPPRGTEAFF.

This clonotype was observed many times. This chain uses TRBV7-6 with TRBJ2-5; 7 nucleotides align to TRBD1. The CDR3 is 17 amino acids. Per germline, CDR1 SGHVS and CDR2 FNYEAQ. Trimming took 5 bases from V and 5 from J; bases not matched to a gene: 17. This chain's CDR3 is CASSPNRIRGLRETQYF. DNA for the CDR3: TGTGCCAGCAGCCCGAACCGCATCAGGGGGTTGCGGGAGACCCAGTACTTC.

This clonotype appeared a few times. The chain uses TRBV6-6 and TRBJ1-1, with D uncertain. This CDR3 is 13 amino acids long. Trimming shortened V by 7 bases and J by 5 bases, and 14 bases separated the two germline ends. Germline CDR1 MNHNY, CDR2 SVGAGI (reference sequence). CDR3 nucleotide sequence: TGTGCCAGCAAAATTGAACCTTGGACTGAAGCTTTCTTT. Its protein is CASKIEPWTEAFF.

The rearrangement links TRBV7-8 to TRBJ1-5; TRBD1 agrees at 8 bases. CDR1 and CDR2 from the germline V gene are SGHVS and FQNEAQ. CDR3 size: 14 residues. J was trimmed by 7 bases and V by 4 bases; bases with no gene match: 6. The CDR3 DNA reads TGTGCCAGCAGCTCTAGACAGGGGTACCAGCCCCAGCATTTT. Translating it yields CASSSRQGYQPQHF.

This clonotype appeared many times. The V call is TRBV7-9, the J call TRBJ2-2; D is tentatively TRBD1 or TRBD2 (5 bases each). CDR1 and CDR2 (germline): SEHNR, FQNEAQ (reference sequence). The CDR3 sequence is 12 residues long. V lost 3 bases and J lost 6, with 5 bases in between. The CDR3, as DNA: TGTGCCAGCAGCTTGGGGGCCGGGGAGCTGTTTTTT. It encodes CASSLGAGELFF.

At least ten counts were recorded for this clonotype. The rearrangement joins TRBV20-1 to TRBJ1-2; 7 bases map to TRBD1. The CDR3 consists of 14 residues. Unmatched junction bases numbered 10, after V lost 4 bases and J lost 5 bases. Germline assignment: CDR1 DFQATT and CDR2 SNEGSKA (reference sequence). CDR3 in amino acids: CSAILGQDLYGYTF. In nucleotides, the CDR3 is TGCAGTGCTATTCTAGGACAGGATTTATATGGCTACACCTTC.

The chain couples TRBV6-2 or TRBV6-3 to TRBJ2-7, with D possibly TRBD1 on 5 matching bases. Germline V lookup: CDR1 MNHEY, CDR2 SVGEGT. The CDR3 extends over 14 amino acids. Trimming removed 2 bases at V and 0 bases at J, with 8 bases between. The CDR3 here is CASSYGASSYEQYF. Here the CDR3 DNA reads TGTGCCAGCAGTTACGGGGCCAGCTCCTACGAGCAGTACTTC.

There are a few counts of this clonotype. V usage is TRBV7-9 and J usage is TRBJ1-3; perhaps TRBD1 as D (5 bases). The CDR3 loop spans 16 amino acids. Germline values: CDR1 SEHNR, CDR2 FQNEAQ (reference sequence). The germline V and J ends were trimmed by 5 bases and 0 bases, with 14 bases remaining between them. This chain's CDR3 is CASSRTHQSSGNTIYF. CDR3 bases: TGTGCCAGCAGCCGGACACACCAGAGCTCTGGAAACACCATATATTTT.

This clonotype was seen repeatedly, ten times or more. This chain uses TRBV20-1 with TRBJ1-1; D ambiguous. V was clipped by 3 bases and J by 4 bases, with 15 bases between them. This CDR3 is built from 14 residues. CDR1 DFQATT and CDR2 SNEGSKA come from the germline V gene (reference sequence). The CDR3 DNA reads as TGCAGTGCTAGTGGACTTTACGAGAGCACTGAAGCTTTCTTT. Residues: CSASGLYESTEAFF.